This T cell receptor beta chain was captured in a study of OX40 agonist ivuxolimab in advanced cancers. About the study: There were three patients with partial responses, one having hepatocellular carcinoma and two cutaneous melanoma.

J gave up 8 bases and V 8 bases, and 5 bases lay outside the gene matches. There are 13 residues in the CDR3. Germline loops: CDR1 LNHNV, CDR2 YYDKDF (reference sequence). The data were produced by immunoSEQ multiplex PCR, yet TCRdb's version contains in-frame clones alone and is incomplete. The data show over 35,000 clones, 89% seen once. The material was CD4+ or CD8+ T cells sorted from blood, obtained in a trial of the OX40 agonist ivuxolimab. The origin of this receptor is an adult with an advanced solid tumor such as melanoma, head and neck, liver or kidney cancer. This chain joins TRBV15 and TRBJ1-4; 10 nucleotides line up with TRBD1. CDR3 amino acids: CATHGTGEEKLFF. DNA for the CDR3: TGTGCCACCCACGGGACAGGGGAAGAAAAACTGTTTTTT.